This T cell receptor beta chain was sequenced during a study of cytomegalovirus exposure and HLA in healthy donors. Overall study: Unique TCRs from HLA-typed donors, 80 million to 100 million of them, were held in an early data release. Study results and limitations: In a later analysis, HLA-C alleles had the fewest associated TCRs, DRB1 alleles the most.

PCR primers comprised 60 Vbeta and 13 Jbeta primers. Data came from immunoSEQ multiplex PCR; TCRdb stores just in-frame clones and leaves some out. This repertoire shows 150,000 to 200,000 clones, over 60% found once; its top ten account for around 3.3%. Germline V gene sequence: CDR1 SGHRS, CDR2 YFSETQ. Trimming cost V 2 bases and J 0 bases; bases outside gene matches: 6. This CDR3 has 16 residues. With regard to this clone: The antigen remains unidentified.

The sequencing sample was made of PBMCs. This TCR derives from a woman between 40 and 55 years old in good health and CMV-seronegative. The chain uses TRBV5-1 and TRBJ2-5, with 8 bases that match TRBD2. The CDR3 nucleotides are TGCGCCAGCAGCTTAGAGCGGGGGTGGTACCAAGAGACCCAGTACTTC. Its protein product is CASSLERGWYQETQYF.